These 2 T cell receptor beta chains came from one sample sequenced in a study of blood T cell repertoires in COVID-19. The repertoire was sequenced with immunoSEQ multiplex PCR; TCRdb's copy has only in-frame clones and lacks some. The table includes roughly 24,000 clones, approximately 84% detected once. The sample comprised peripheral blood. These receptors all stem from a woman aged 80 or over with acute or convalescent COVID-19.

The chain joins TRBV9 to TRBJ2-7; D is undetermined. Trimming removed 3 bases from V and 2 bases from J, with 18 bases in between. This CDR3 has 16 residues. From germline, CDR1 is SGDLS and CDR2 YYNGEE. CDR3 residues: CASSANPVGGAYEQYF. The CDR3 coding sequence is TGTGCCAGCAGCGCCAACCCCGTTGGCGGTGCCTACGAGCAGTACTTC.

The chain recombines TRBV11-3 with TRBJ2-3; no reliable D call. V gave up 1 base and J gave up 4 bases, with 9 bases separating them. CDR3 length: 14 amino acids. The germline V gene encodes CDR1 SGHNT and CDR2 YENEEA. The CDR3 reads CASSLGSPPDTQYF. Written as DNA, the CDR3 is TGTGCCAGCAGCTTAGGTTCCCCTCCAGATACGCAGTATTTT. Looking up the rest from reference TRBV11-3 and TRBJ2-3 gives the full variable domain: EAGVVQSPRYKIIEKKQPVAFWCNPISGHNTLYWYLQNLGQGPELLIRYENEEAVDDSQLPKDRFSAERLKGVDSTLKIQPAELGDSAVYLCASSLGSPPDTQYFGPGTRLTVL.